The rows below give T cell receptor beta chains drawn from one sample of a study of beta chain features in type 1 diabetes. TCRdb keeps only in-frame clones here, not all; method: immunoSEQ multiplex PCR. The sample includes about 68,000 clones, about 48% of them seen just once. The sample comprised central memory CD4+ T cells from blood. The source is a young man with type 1 diabetes. CDR3s include the opening cysteine and the closing phenylalanine or tryptophan. The D gene is left open where the match is weak. Size is omitted from some rows. Given values are once, few, many or a class for expanded clones.

clone size | D gene | J gene | V gene | CDR3 DNA | CDR3 protein
NA | NA | TRBJ2-6 | TRBV7-9 | TGTGCCAGCAGCTTAGAGCGCTCTGGGGCCAACGTCCTGACTTTC | CASSLERSGANVLTF
NA | NA | TRBJ2-1 | TRBV5-1 | TGCGCCAGCAGCCCACAAGTGGGGAGAGGGTTGGATGAGCAGTTCTTC | CASSPQVGRGLDEQFF
few | NA | TRBJ1-2 | TRBV7-9 | TGTGCCAGCAGCTTACCCAACAGGGCGAATGGCTACACCTTC | CASSLPNRANGYTF
NA | TRBD1 | TRBJ1-3 | TRBV7-8 | TGTGCCAGCAGCTTAGAGGGACAGAGTGGAAACACCATATATTTT | CASSLEGQSGNTIYF
few | NA | TRBJ1-1 | TRBV2 | TGTGCCAGCAGTGAAGGGACAGACACTGAAGCTTTCTTT | CASSEGTDTEAFF
NA | NA | TRBJ1-4 | TRBV19 | TGTGCCAGTAGTATGGGGACGGGGGGAAATGAAAAACTGTTTTTT | CASSMGTGGNEKLFF
few | TRBD2 | TRBJ2-1 | TRBV25-1 | TGTGCCAGCAGTAGGCTAGCGGGAGCGAATGAGCAGTTCTTC | CASSRLAGANEQFF
NA | NA | TRBJ1-2 | TRBV6-5 | TGTGCCAGCACCACCGGGAATAACTATGGCTACACCTTC | CASTTGNNYGYTF
NA | TRBD1 | TRBJ1-5 | TRBV4-1 | TGCGCCAGCAGCCTAGACAGGGAACAGCCCCAGCATTTT | CASSLDREQPQHF
NA | NA | TRBJ2-5 | TRBV19 | TGTGCCAGTAGTATAGGTAGCGGCGAGGGTAAAGAGACCCAGTACTTC | CASSIGSGEGKETQYF
NA | TRBD1 | TRBJ1-5 | TRBV7-9 | TGTGCCAGCAGCTTAGGACAGGGTGGCGTCGGCCATAGCAATCAGCCCCAGCATTTT | CASSLGQGGVGHSNQPQHF
NA | NA | TRBJ2-5 | TRBV5-4 | TGTGCCAGCAGCCCTCCCCAAGAGACCCAGTACTTC | CASSPPQETQYF
NA | TRBD2 | TRBJ2-1 | TRBV5-6 | TGTGCCAGCAGCTTGAGATGGAGCGGGAGATCTGGTGAGCAGTTCTTC | CASSLRWSGRSGEQFF
NA | TRBD1 | TRBJ2-7 | TRBV25-1 | TGTGCCAGCAGTGGTACAGGGGGTTTATACGAGCAGTACTTC | CASSGTGGLYEQYF
NA | TRBD2 | TRBJ2-3 | TRBV30 | TGTGCCTGGAGTTCACTAGCGGGAGCGGGAGATACGCAGTATTTT | CAWSSLAGAGDTQYF
NA | TRBD1 | TRBJ2-3 | TRBV6-1 | TGTGCCAGCAGTGGGTTAACAGGGGGGGATACGCAGTATTTT | CASSGLTGGDTQYF